This TCR beta chain was sequenced in a study of T cells after somatic rescue of genetic block. J lost 0 bases, V lost 8 bases, and 5 bases had no gene match. From germline, CDR1 is GTSNPN and CDR2 SVGIG (reference sequence). The CDR3 runs to 13 residues. Sequencing used immunoSEQ multiplex PCR; TCRdb keeps in-frame clones, though not all of them. The data contain more than 13,000 clones, less than 85% of them singletons. The receptor was isolated from a man aged 18 to 30. Sample: peripheral blood mononuclear cells (PBMCs). The chain links TRBV30 to TRBJ2-7; TRBD1 aligns across 9 bases. CDR3 in amino acids: CAGGTGSSYEQYF. The DNA of the CDR3 is TGTGCCGGGGGGACAGGGAGCTCCTACGAGCAGTACTTC. The entire variable domain, with the rest obtained from reference TRBV30 and TRBJ2-7, is as follows: SQTIHQWPATLVQPVGSPLSLECTVEGTSNPNLYWYRQAAGRGLQLLFYSVGIGQISSEVPQNLSASRPQDRQFILSSKKLLLSDSGFYLCAGGTGSSYEQYFGPGTRLTVT.